This T cell receptor beta chain was captured in a study of T cells of healthy individuals. Trimming pared 2 bases from V and 3 bases from J, leaving 20 bases between. The CDR3 loop spans 18 amino acids. Germline values: CDR1 SGHVS, CDR2 FQNEAQ. This clonotype was found many times. One entry per CDR3 protein, called by TCRdb with MiXCR from the 5' RACE reads. This sample yields approximately 52,000 distinct CDR3 sequences, of which roughly 15% are seen a single time; about 16% belongs to the top ten. The sequence was collected from a human donor in good health. J is TRBJ2-1 and V is TRBV7-8; D remains ambiguous. The CDR3 DNA is TGTGCCAGCAGCTTAACGTCGGCGGTAGAGACTTACTACAATGAGCAGTTCTTC. Encoded protein: CASSLTSAVETYYNEQFF.